Sequencing of this TCR beta chain was carried out in a study of response to subunit inactivated influenza vaccine. This clonotype occurred many times. Its antigen is still unknown. One entry per CDR3 protein, called by TCRdb with MiXCR from the RT-PCR reads. The sample lists 600,000 to 700,000 distinct CDR3 sequences; around 15% were seen once. The V gene's germline CDR1 is WSHSY and CDR2 SAAADI. V gave up 1 base and J gave up 8 bases; unmatched junction bases: 7. The CDR3 has 15 residues. General observations from the study: A suggestion made by the authors is that each seasonal influenza vaccination recruits few new T cells.

The rearrangement links TRBV10-2 to TRBJ1-4; 7 bases line up with TRBD1. Sample: PBMCs from blood, taken roughly 15 days before vaccination. The sequence was collected from a man in his forties or fifties who received an inactivated influenza vaccine. CDR3 DNA: TGCGCCAGCAGTGAGTTTCGGGACAGCACAGAAAAACTGTTTTTT. This sequence encodes CASSEFRDSTEKLFF.